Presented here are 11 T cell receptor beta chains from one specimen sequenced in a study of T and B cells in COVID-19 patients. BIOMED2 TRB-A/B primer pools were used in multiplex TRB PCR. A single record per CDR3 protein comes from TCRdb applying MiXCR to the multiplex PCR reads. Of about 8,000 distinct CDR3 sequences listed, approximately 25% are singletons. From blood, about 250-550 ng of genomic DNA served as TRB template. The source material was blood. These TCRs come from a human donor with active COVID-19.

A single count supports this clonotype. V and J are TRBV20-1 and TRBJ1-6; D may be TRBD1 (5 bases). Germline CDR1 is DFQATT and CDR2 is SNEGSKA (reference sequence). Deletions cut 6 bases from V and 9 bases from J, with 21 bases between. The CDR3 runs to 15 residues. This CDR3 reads CSAEPDAGRGSPLHF. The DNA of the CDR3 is TGCAGTGCCGAACCAGACGCAGGGAGGGGTTCACCCCTCCACTTT.

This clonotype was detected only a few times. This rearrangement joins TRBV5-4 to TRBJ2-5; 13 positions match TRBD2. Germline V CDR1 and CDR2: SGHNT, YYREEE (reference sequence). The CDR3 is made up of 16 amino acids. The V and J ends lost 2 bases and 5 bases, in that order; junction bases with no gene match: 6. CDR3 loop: CASSFSLAGGGETQYF. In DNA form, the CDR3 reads TGTGCCAGCAGCTTTTCACTAGCGGGGGGGGGGGAGACCCAGTACTTC.

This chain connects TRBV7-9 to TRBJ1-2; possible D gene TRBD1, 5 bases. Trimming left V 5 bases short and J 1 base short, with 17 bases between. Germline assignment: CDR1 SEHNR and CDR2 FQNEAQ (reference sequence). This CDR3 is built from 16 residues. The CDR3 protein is CASSEMAGKNNYGYTF. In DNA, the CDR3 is TGTGCCAGCAGCGAAATGGCAGGGAAAAATAACTATGGCTACACCTTC.

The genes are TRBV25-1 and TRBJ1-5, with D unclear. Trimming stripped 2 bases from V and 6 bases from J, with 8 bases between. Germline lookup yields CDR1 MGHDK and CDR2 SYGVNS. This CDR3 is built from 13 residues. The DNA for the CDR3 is TGTGCCAGCAGTGAACTCTGGGGTCAGCCCCAGCATTTT. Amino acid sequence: CASSELWGQPQHF.

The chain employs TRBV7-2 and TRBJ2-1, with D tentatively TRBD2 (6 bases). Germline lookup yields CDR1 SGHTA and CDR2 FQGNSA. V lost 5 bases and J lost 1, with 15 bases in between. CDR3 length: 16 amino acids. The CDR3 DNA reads TGTGCCAGCAGCGTTGGGGGGATTCAATCCTACAATGAGCAGTTCTTC. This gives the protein CASSVGGIQSYNEQFF. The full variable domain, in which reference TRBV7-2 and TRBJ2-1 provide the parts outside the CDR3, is GAGVSQSPSNKVTEKGKDVELRCDPISGHTALYWYRQSLGQGLEFLIYFQGNSAPDKSGLPSDRFSAERTGGSVSTLTIQRTQQEDSAVYLCASSVGGIQSYNEQFFGPGTRLTVL.

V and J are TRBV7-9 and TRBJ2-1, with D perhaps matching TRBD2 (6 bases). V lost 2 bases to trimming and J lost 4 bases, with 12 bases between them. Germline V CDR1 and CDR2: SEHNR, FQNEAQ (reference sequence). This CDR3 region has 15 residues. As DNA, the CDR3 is TGTGCCAGCAGCTTAACCAGCGGGCCTTACAATGAGCAGTTCTTC. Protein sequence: CASSLTSGPYNEQFF.

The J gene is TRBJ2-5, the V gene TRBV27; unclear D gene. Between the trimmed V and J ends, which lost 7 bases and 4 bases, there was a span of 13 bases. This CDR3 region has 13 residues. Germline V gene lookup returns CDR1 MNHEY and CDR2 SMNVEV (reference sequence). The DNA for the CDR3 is TGTGCCAGCACTTCCCCGACAAGAGAGACCCAGTACTTC. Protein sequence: CASTSPTRETQYF.

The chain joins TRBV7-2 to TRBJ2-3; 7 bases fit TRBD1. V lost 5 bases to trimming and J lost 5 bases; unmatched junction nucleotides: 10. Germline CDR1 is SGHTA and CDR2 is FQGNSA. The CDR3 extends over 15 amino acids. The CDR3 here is CASSIRQGLEDTQYF. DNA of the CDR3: TGTGCCAGCAGCATTCGACAGGGTCTTGAAGATACGCAGTATTTT.

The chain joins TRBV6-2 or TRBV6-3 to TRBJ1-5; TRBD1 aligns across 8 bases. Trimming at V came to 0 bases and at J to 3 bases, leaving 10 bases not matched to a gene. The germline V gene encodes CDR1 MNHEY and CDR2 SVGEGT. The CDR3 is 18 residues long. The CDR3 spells CASSYSPGDRFVNQPQHF. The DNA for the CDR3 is TGTGCCAGCAGTTACTCCCCGGGGGACAGGTTCGTCAATCAGCCCCAGCATTTT.

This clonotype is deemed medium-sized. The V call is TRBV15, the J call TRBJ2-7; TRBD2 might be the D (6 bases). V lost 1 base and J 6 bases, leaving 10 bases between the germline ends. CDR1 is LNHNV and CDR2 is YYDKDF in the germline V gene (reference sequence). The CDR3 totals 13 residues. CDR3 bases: TGTGCCACCAGCAGAGGACTAGGCAGCGAGCAGTACTTC. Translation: CATSRGLGSEQYF.

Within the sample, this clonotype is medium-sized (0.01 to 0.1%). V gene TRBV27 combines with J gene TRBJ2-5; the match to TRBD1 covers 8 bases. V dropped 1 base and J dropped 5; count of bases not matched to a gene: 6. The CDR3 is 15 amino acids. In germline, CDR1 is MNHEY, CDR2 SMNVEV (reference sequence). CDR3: CASSLWGQVGETQYF. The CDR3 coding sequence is TGTGCCAGCAGTTTATGGGGACAGGTTGGGGAGACCCAGTACTTC.